The 10 T cell receptor beta chains below come from one sample, sequenced in a study of blood T cell repertoires in COVID-19. The method was immunoSEQ multiplex PCR; TCRdb's version includes in-frame clones alone and lacks a portion of them. Among 70,000 or so clones listed, 87% were seen once. Material for sequencing was peripheral blood. The receptors here all came from a man aged 50-59 years with active COVID-19.

A word on this clone: The junction departs from germline at one end; a sequencing error may be responsible. The chain has TRBV6-5 and TRBJ1-6; 10 bases align to TRBD1. The CDR3 loop spans 13 amino acids. Germline V lookup: CDR1 MNHEY, CDR2 SVGAGI. CDR3 in DNA: TGTGCCAGCAGGTCTCGACAGGGGGCAGGCCGGTACTTT. Translated, it gives CASRSRQGAGRYF.

V gene TRBV29-1 combines with J gene TRBJ1-4; 9 nucleotides align to TRBD1. The CDR3 sequence is 13 residues long. The germline V gene has CDR1 SQVTM and CDR2 ANQGSEA. V lost 5 bases to trimming and J lost 8 bases; unmatched junction nucleotides: 6. CDR3 in amino acids: CSVTQGAREKLFF. CDR3 DNA: TGCAGCGTTACACAGGGGGCAAGAGAAAAACTGTTTTTT.

The rearrangement joins TRBV11-3 to TRBJ1-6; D is ambiguous. This CDR3 is 13 amino acids long. The germline V gene encodes CDR1 SGHNT and CDR2 YENEEA. V was shortened by 0 bases and J by 9 bases, with 6 bases between the two germline ends. The CDR3: CASSLDLSSPLHF. CDR3 bases: TGTGCCAGCAGCTTAGATCTTAGTTCACCCCTCCACTTT.

The J gene is TRBJ2-1, the V gene TRBV27; D is unresolved. V lost 5 bases and J 0 bases, leaving 11 bases between the germline ends. The CDR3 is 15 amino acids. From germline, CDR1 is MNHEY and CDR2 SMNVEV (reference sequence). The CDR3, as DNA: TGTGCCAGCAGTCCAAAGCTGAGCTCCTACAATGAGCAGTTCTTC. As protein: CASSPKLSSYNEQFF.

The rearrangement joins TRBV11-2 to TRBJ1-1; D ambiguous. There are 16 residues in the CDR3. Trimming removed 0 bases from V and 4 bases from J, with 15 bases in between. CDR1 and CDR2 from the germline V gene are SGHAT and FQNNGV. The CDR3 DNA sequence: TGTGCCAGCAGCTTAGATATTCCGGTACGGTTCACTGAAGCTTTCTTT. Translating gives CASSLDIPVRFTEAFF.

The chain has TRBV14 and TRBJ1-2; D not resolved. The CDR3 spans 14 residues. Germline CDR1 reads SGHDN; CDR2 reads FVKESK. Trimming took 2 bases from V and 6 from J, leaving 13 bases between them. This chain's CDR3 is CASSQLSRGHGYTF. CDR3 DNA sequence: TGTGCCAGCAGCCAACTTTCTCGGGGTCATGGCTACACCTTC.

V and J are TRBV10-3 and TRBJ2-1, with 8 bases fitting TRBD1. CDR3 length: 14 residues. Unmatched junction bases numbered 7, after V lost 10 bases and J lost 2 bases. Germline V gene lookup returns CDR1 ENHRY and CDR2 SYGVKD. CDR3: CATKDRETYNEQFF. CDR3 DNA sequence: TGTGCCACGAAGGACAGGGAGACCTACAATGAGCAGTTCTTC.

This chain links TRBV11-3 with TRBJ2-1, with 7 bases that match TRBD2. CDR1 is SGHNT and CDR2 is YENEEA in the germline V gene. The CDR3 is 18 amino acids. V gave up 6 bases and J gave up 3 bases; unmatched junction bases: 17. The CDR3 is CASSPGNRLAGSYNEQFF. The CDR3 DNA reads TGTGCCAGCAGTCCAGGGAACCGACTAGCAGGGAGCTACAATGAGCAGTTCTTC. The variable domain in full, with the rest retrieved from reference TRBV11-3 and TRBJ2-1, is EAGVVQSPRYKIIEKKQPVAFWCNPISGHNTLYWYLQNLGQGPELLIRYENEEAVDDSQLPKDRFSAERLKGVDSTLKIQPAELGDSAVYLCASSPGNRLAGSYNEQFFGPGTRLTVL.

The chain is built from TRBV2 and TRBJ1-4; D is ambiguous. The CDR3 length is 12 residues. V was clipped by 7 bases and J by 7 bases, with 10 bases between them. Germline V gene sequence: CDR1 SNHLY, CDR2 FYNNEI. DNA for the CDR3: TGTGCCAGCACCTTGGCAGTTGAAAAACTGTTTTTT. This gives the protein CASTLAVEKLFF.

The chain uses TRBV11-2 and TRBJ2-1; a weak D match, TRBD2 (5 bases). This CDR3 contains 17 residues. Trimming cost V 4 bases and J 3 bases, with 19 bases left between them. Germline CDR1 and CDR2: SGHAT and FQNNGV. CDR3: CASSWRRRAVYYNEQFF. CDR3 bases: TGTGCCAGCAGCTGGAGAAGGCGGGCGGTGTACTACAATGAGCAGTTCTTC.